This T cell receptor (beta chain) was recovered during a study of T cells after yellow fever vaccination. Study-level results: A small proportion of clonotypes was detected in both the CD4 and CD8 compartments. Among primary-vaccination clones, most reappeared after the booster, at almost 98% for CD4 and under 90% for CD8.

TCRdb passed the 5' RACE reads through MiXCR, listing each CDR3 protein once. Among under 70,000 distinct CDR3 sequences listed, around 6.9% were seen once. CDR1 is MNHNY, CDR2 SVGAGI, per germline (reference sequence). This CDR3 has 9 amino acids. The V and J ends lost 10 bases and 2 bases respectively, with 2 bases between them. Of note for this clonotype: Its target is not known.

This TCR came from a man younger than 30 who received the YFV17D yellow fever vaccine. The starting material was CD8+ T cells sorted from PBMCs, obtained on the day of the first yellow fever vaccination. This rearrangement joins TRBV6-6 to TRBJ1-2; D unresolved. DNA of the CDR3: TGTGCCACCAACTATGGCTACACCTTC. It translates to CATNYGYTF.